This T cell receptor beta chain is from a study of blood T cell repertoires in COVID-19. Study background: Samples taken during acute and convalescent COVID-19 were collected in the United States, Italy and Spain. PBMCs, B-cell-depleted T cells, or T cells provided the cDNA or gDNA that made up the material.

Original methodology: Amplification of reference gene primers provided the estimated nucleated cell counts. The data were produced by immunoSEQ multiplex PCR, yet TCRdb's version contains in-frame clones alone and is incomplete. That table gives V, J and clone size, and the DNA gave D and trimming. The sample yields just over 300,000 clones, 90% seen once. The CDR3 runs to 15 residues. V was cut by 2 bases and J by 2 bases, with 11 bases left in between. CDR1 and CDR2 from the germline V gene are SGHRS and YFSETQ. The source material was PBMCs or T cells enriched from blood (not recorded which). The chain employs TRBV5-1 and TRBJ1-3; D gene ambiguous. The receptor was derived from a woman aged 18-29 years with acute COVID-19. The CDR3 reads CASSFGQSTGNTIYF. The CDR3 nucleotides read TGCGCCAGCAGCTTTGGGCAAAGCACTGGAAACACCATATATTTT.